This T cell receptor beta chain emerged from a study of blood T cell repertoires in COVID-19. Across the whole study: Both acute and convalescent COVID-19 samples were obtained from the United States, Italy and Spain.

Generated by immunoSEQ multiplex PCR, the TCRdb table keeps only in-frame clones and is missing some. The table records around 65,000 clones, over 60% of them present only once. V was clipped by 0 bases and J by 2 bases; unmatched bases: 10. Germline V gene sequence: CDR1 SGDLS, CDR2 YYNGEE. This CDR3 contains 18 residues. V and J are TRBV9 and TRBJ2-3; 9 bases map to TRBD2. The sample comprised peripheral blood. This clonotype originated in a woman in her forties or fifties with active or convalescent COVID-19. The CDR3 DNA reads TGTGCCAGCAGCGTAGGCTGGACTAGCGTTTCCAACACAGATACGCAGTATTTT. Translated: CASSVGWTSVSNTDTQYF.